This TCR beta chain is drawn from a study of Ad26.COV2.S vaccination and SARS-CoV-2 variants. Overall study results and limits: TCR breadth and depth analyses may have underestimated total T cell responses.

In the case of this clone: The antigen is undetermined.

Trimming removed 0 bases from V and 3 bases from J; junction bases left unmatched: 2. Germline CDR1 reads SGDLS; CDR2 reads YYNGEE. The CDR3 extends over 16 amino acids. Treatment given: some 20 received Ad26.COV2.S at low or high dose, single or two shots; about 5 received placebo; per-sample allocation not given. Material that was analyzed had been drawn on day 63 after the first vaccine or placebo injection. Vaccine was an Ad26 vector expressing Wuhan-strain SARS-CoV-2 spike. Using immunoSEQ multiplex PCR, the repertoire was profiled, and TCRdb retains in-frame clones only, with some absent. The sample includes about 350,000 clones, around 87% of them seen just once.

Sequenced material: peripheral blood, taken in a trial of Ad26.COV2.S vaccine versus placebo. The clonotype originates from a person between 18 and 65 years old who received the Ad26.COV2.S COVID-19 vaccine or a placebo. The chain carries TRBV9 and TRBJ1-6, with TRBD1 matching 8 bases. This chain's CDR3 is CASSVGGQVYNSPLHF. The CDR3 nucleotides read TGTGCCAGCAGCGTAGGGGGACAGGTCTATAATTCACCCCTCCACTTT.